The next 26 T cell receptor beta chains were all read from a single sample in a study of cytomegalovirus exposure and HLA in healthy donors. Amplification used 60 Vbeta primers and 13 Jbeta primers. Produced via immunoSEQ multiplex PCR; TCRdb's table is partial and in-frame only. The sample includes approximately 47,000 clones. The sequenced sample was PBMCs. The source of these receptors is a male donor in good health and CMV-seronegative.

The chain uses TRBV5-4 and TRBJ2-7; 7 nucleotides agree with TRBD1. Germline trimming cut 0 bases from V and 7 bases from J; bases unmatched to any gene: 7. Germline V gives CDR1 SGHNT, CDR2 YYREEE (reference sequence). The CDR3 sequence is 14 residues long. CDR3 in amino acids: CASSLGQGVGEQYF. In DNA, the CDR3 is TGTGCCAGCAGCTTGGGGCAGGGGGTGGGTGAGCAGTACTTC.

J is TRBJ2-1 and V is TRBV5-1, with D possibly being TRBD1 (6 bases). This CDR3 comprises 14 residues. Germline lookup yields CDR1 SGHRS and CDR2 YFSETQ. The V end was cut by 4 bases, the J end by 5 bases, with 13 bases between. The CDR3 region is CASSTRDTDNEQFF. CDR3 sequence (DNA): TGCGCCAGCAGCACCAGGGACACCGACAATGAGCAGTTCTTC.

V is TRBV29-1 and J is TRBJ1-1; TRBD1 agrees at 7 bases. V gave up 6 bases and J gave up 5 bases; unmatched junction bases: 9. Germline lookup yields CDR1 SQVTM and CDR2 ANQGSEA. The CDR3 loop spans 13 amino acids. CDR3 sequence: CSVRQGEWTEAFF. Here the CDR3 DNA reads TGCAGCGTAAGACAGGGAGAGTGGACTGAAGCTTTCTTT.

This rearrangement joins TRBV30 to TRBJ2-2; TRBD1 matches 9 bases. The CDR3 totals 15 residues. V gave up 8 bases and J gave up 5 bases; unmatched junction bases: 12. CDR1 GTSNPN and CDR2 SVGIG come from the germline V gene (reference sequence). The CDR3 spells CAAIPGQGFTGELFF. The CDR3 DNA sequence: TGTGCCGCAATACCGGGACAGGGATTTACCGGGGAGCTGTTTTTT. The variable domain in full, with the rest retrieved from reference TRBV30 and TRBJ2-2, is SQTIHQWPATLVQPVGSPLSLECTVEGTSNPNLYWYRQAAGRGLQLLFYSVGIGQISSEVPQNLSASRPQDRQFILSSKKLLLSDSGFYLCAAIPGQGFTGELFFGEGSRLTVL.

The chain combines TRBV25-1 with TRBJ2-2; the match to TRBD2 covers 8 bases. Germline loops: CDR1 MGHDK, CDR2 SYGVNS. There are 15 residues in the CDR3. The ends lost 6 bases at V and 8 bases at J; junction bases unmatched: 11. CDR3 nucleotides: TGTGCCAGCAGCCCCCCCCGGGGGGGCGGTGGGGAGCTGTTTTTT. Amino acids: CASSPPRGGGGELFF.

V is TRBV6-6 and J is TRBJ1-2; 7 bases agree with TRBD1. Germline V gives CDR1 MNHNY, CDR2 SVGAGI (reference sequence). This CDR3 is 14 amino acids long. Trimming at V came to 5 bases and at J to 2 bases, leaving 5 bases not matched to a gene. CDR3: CASSGKGGNYGYTF. The CDR3 DNA is TGTGCCAGCAGTGGGAAAGGGGGCAACTATGGCTACACCTTC.

The chain employs TRBV7-9 and TRBJ2-7; D is possibly TRBD1 (6 bases). Trimming removed 4 bases from V and 3 bases from J, with 13 bases in between. This CDR3 is built from 14 residues. Germline CDR1 is SEHNR and CDR2 is FQNEAQ (reference sequence). In DNA, the CDR3 is TGTGCCAGCAGCTCCCTGGCGGACAGCTACGAGCAGTACTTC. Amino acid sequence: CASSSLADSYEQYF.

The chain employs TRBV2 and TRBJ2-5, with 10 bases aligning to TRBD2. The CDR3 is 17 residues long. Germline assignment: CDR1 SNHLY and CDR2 FYNNEI. V lost 0 bases, J lost 5 bases, and 9 bases stayed unmatched. CDR3 nucleotide sequence: TGTGCCAGCAGTGAAGCGAAGACAGCGGGGGGGCTTGAGACCCAGTACTTC. As protein: CASSEAKTAGGLETQYF. Full variable domain (outside the CDR3, taken from reference TRBV2 and TRBJ2-5): EPEVTQTPSHQVTQMGQEVILRCVPISNHLYFYWYRQILGQKVEFLVSFYNNEISEKSEIFDDQFSVERPDGSNFTLKIRSTKLEDSAMYFCASSEAKTAGGLETQYFGPGTRLLVL.

CDR3 in DNA: TGTGCCAGCAGCCCCATGAGGAATTCACCCCTCCACTTT. Residues: CASSPMRNSPLHF. The V gene is TRBV11-1, the J gene TRBJ1-6; D ambiguous. The CDR3 extends over 13 amino acids. Per the germline V gene, CDR1 is SGHAT and CDR2 is FQDESV (reference sequence). V was clipped by 5 bases and J by 7 bases, with 9 bases between them.

The rearrangement uses TRBV6-5 and TRBJ2-7, with D hard to call. Germline assignment: CDR1 MNHEY and CDR2 SVGAGI. V lost 8 bases and J 4 bases, leaving 9 bases between the germline ends. This CDR3 is built from 11 residues. For the CDR3, the DNA is TGTGCCAGCCAGATTGCATACGAGCAGTACTTC. It codes for CASQIAYEQYF.

The J gene is TRBJ1-3, the V gene TRBV25-1; no definite D call. Per the germline V gene, CDR1 is MGHDK and CDR2 is SYGVNS. The CDR3 is 16 amino acids. Trimming pared 5 bases from V and 4 bases from J, leaving 18 bases between. The CDR3 loop is CASSSSLRAAGNTIYF. CDR3 coding DNA: TGTGCCAGCAGTAGTTCATTGCGGGCAGCCGGAAACACCATATATTTT. Using reference TRBV25-1 and TRBJ1-3 for the parts outside the CDR3, the full variable domain is EADIYQTPRYLVIGTGKKITLECSQTMGHDKMYWYQQDPGMELHLIHYSYGVNSTEKGDLSSESTVSRIRTEHFPLTLESARPSHTSQYLCASSSSLRAAGNTIYFGEGSWLTVV.

The rearrangement links TRBV5-1 to TRBJ2-2, with D maybe TRBD2 (5 bases). CDR3 length: 16 residues. Germline V CDR1 and CDR2: SGHRS, YFSETQ. The ends were cut back, 0 bases at V and 5 bases at J, with 14 bases in the middle. This chain's CDR3 is CASSLAGGIGTGELFF. DNA of the CDR3: TGCGCCAGCAGCTTGGCCGGAGGTATAGGAACCGGGGAGCTGTTTTTT.

The J gene is TRBJ2-7, the V gene TRBV6-5; 9 bases agree with TRBD2. CDR3 length equals 16 residues. Germline-derived CDR1 and CDR2 are MNHEY and SVGAGI. Trimming cost V 0 bases and J 3 bases; bases outside gene matches: 6. The CDR3 bases are TGTGCCAGCAGTTACTCCCCAGCGGGGGGCGGCTACGAGCAGTACTTC. Translated: CASSYSPAGGGYEQYF.

The chain couples TRBV27 to TRBJ1-5; D remains ambiguous. This CDR3 is built from 13 residues. CDR1 and CDR2 (germline): MNHEY, SMNVEV (reference sequence). V was clipped by 8 bases and J by 0 bases, with 8 bases between them. CDR3 coding DNA: TGTGCCAGCGGCCCTTATAGCAATCAGCCCCAGCATTTT. Translated: CASGPYSNQPQHF.

The V call is TRBV19, the J call TRBJ1-1; 9 nucleotides match TRBD1. Germline-derived CDR1 and CDR2 are LNHDA and SQIVND (reference sequence). The CDR3 has 13 residues. V gave up 6 bases and J gave up 5 bases; unmatched junction bases: 4. The CDR3 here is CASRGQGGTEAFF. The CDR3 DNA sequence: TGTGCCAGTAGGGGACAGGGAGGGACTGAAGCTTTCTTT.

The CDR3 sequence is CATAGQNTYEQYF. Here the CDR3 DNA reads TGCGCCACCGCGGGACAGAACACTTACGAGCAGTACTTC. The chain has TRBV4-3 and TRBJ2-7, with a possible D match to TRBD1 (7 bases). CDR1 LGHNA and CDR2 YSLEER come from the germline V gene. The CDR3 is 13 amino acids. With 10 bases removed from V and 4 bases from J, the gap between germline ends came to 17 bases.

This chain joins TRBV7-9 and TRBJ2-5; possibly TRBD2 for D (6 bases). Per germline, CDR1 SEHNR and CDR2 FQNEAQ (reference sequence). The V end lost 5 bases, the J end lost 4 bases, and 11 bases lay between the germline ends. CDR3 length: 13 residues. This CDR3 is CASSRGWGETQYF. CDR3 coding DNA: TGTGCCAGCAGCCGGGGGTGGGGAGAGACCCAGTACTTC.

This rearrangement joins TRBV27 to TRBJ1-6; 8 bases are a match to TRBD1. V was clipped by 10 bases and J by 8 bases; unmatched bases: 4. CDR1 and CDR2 (germline): MNHEY, SMNVEV (reference sequence). The CDR3 loop spans 12 amino acids. The CDR3 DNA follows: TGTGCCACTAGACAGGGGTATTCACCCCTCCACTTT. Its translation: CATRQGYSPLHF.

The chain has TRBV19 and TRBJ2-7; perhaps TRBD2 as D (5 bases). Germline V gene data show CDR1 as LNHDA and CDR2 as SQIVND (reference sequence). V was clipped by 2 bases and J by 4 bases, with 12 bases between them. The CDR3 has 14 residues. CDR3 residues: CASSIKSGGYEQYF. Here the CDR3 DNA reads TGTGCCAGTAGTATAAAGTCTGGAGGATACGAGCAGTACTTC. Full variable domain (missing parts from reference TRBV19 and TRBJ2-7): DGGITQSPKYLFRKEGQNVTLSCEQNLNHDAMYWYRQDPGQGLRLIYYSQIVNDFQKGDIAEGYSVSREKKESFPLTVTSAQKNPTAFYLCASSIKSGGYEQYFGPGTRLTVT.

The chain combines TRBV4-2 with TRBJ1-1; no firm D call. CDR3 length: 16 residues. The germline V gene encodes CDR1 LGHNA and CDR2 YNFKEQ. V lost 1 base and J 4 bases, leaving 16 bases between the germline ends. CDR3 nucleotides: TGTGCCAGCAGCCAAGCGACACGCCGGTTGGGCACTGAAGCTTTCTTT. Translated, it gives CASSQATRRLGTEAFF.

This sequence joins TRBV6-1 and TRBJ1-1; TRBD1 matches at 7 bases. CDR3 size: 14 residues. The germline V gene encodes CDR1 MNHNS and CDR2 SASEGT. With V trimmed by 6 bases and J by 1 base, 5 bases remained unmatched. The CDR3 DNA follows: TGTGCCAGCAGACACAGGGGAAGGAACACTGAAGCTTTCTTT. Residues: CASRHRGRNTEAFF.

V usage is TRBV19 and J usage is TRBJ1-5; D perhaps matches TRBD1 (6 bases). There are 17 residues in the CDR3. The V gene's germline CDR1 is LNHDA and CDR2 SQIVND (reference sequence). The V end lost 7 bases, the J end lost 0 bases, and 19 bases lay between the germline ends. CDR3 amino acids: CASKVQWTALSNQPQHF. CDR3 nucleotide sequence: TGTGCCAGTAAGGTTCAGTGGACAGCCCTTAGCAATCAGCCCCAGCATTTT.

Regarding this clone: One end of the junction fails to match germline, which may point to a read error. This chain connects TRBV29-1 to TRBJ1-1; perhaps TRBD1 as D (5 bases). CDR3 length: 11 residues. The germline gives CDR1 SQVTM, CDR2 ANQGSEA. CDR3 bases: TGCAGCGTTGAACAGGGAATTCGGGGGGTCTTT. Protein product: CSVEQGIRGVF.

The chain couples TRBV19 to TRBJ1-1; D perhaps matches TRBD1 (5 bases). The V gene lost 5 bases and the J gene lost 5 bases, with 12 bases spanning the gap. Germline V lookup: CDR1 LNHDA, CDR2 SQIVND (reference sequence). This CDR3 is built from 13 residues. The CDR3 nucleotides read TGTGCCAGTAGTGGAGCGGGGCGAACTGAAGCTTTCTTT. Residues: CASSGAGRTEAFF.

CDR3 sequence (DNA): TGTGCCAGCAGCGCCGCCGGGACTCTTCGGCAGCCCCAGCATTTT. Translating gives CASSAAGTLRQPQHF. The chain couples TRBV9 to TRBJ1-5; D is perhaps TRBD1 (5 bases). Trimming took 3 bases from V and 7 from J, leaving 17 bases between them. From germline, CDR1 is SGDLS and CDR2 YYNGEE. The CDR3 spans 15 residues.

The V gene is TRBV30, the J gene TRBJ1-2; D may be TRBD1 (5 bases). Trimming took 4 bases from V and 4 from J, leaving 16 bases between them. In germline, CDR1 is GTSNPN, CDR2 SVGIG (reference sequence). The CDR3 runs to 14 residues. The CDR3 DNA reads TGTGCCTGGACGGACACAAGGCCCCTCTATGGCTACACCTTC. Residues: CAWTDTRPLYGYTF.